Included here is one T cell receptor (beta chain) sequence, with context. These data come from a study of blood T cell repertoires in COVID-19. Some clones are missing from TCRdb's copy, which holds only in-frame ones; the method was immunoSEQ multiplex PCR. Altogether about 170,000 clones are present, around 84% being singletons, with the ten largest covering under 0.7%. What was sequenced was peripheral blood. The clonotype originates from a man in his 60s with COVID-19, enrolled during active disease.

CDR3 sequence reads: CASSRDRRNYGYTF. The CDR3 nucleotides read TGTGCCAGTAGTAGGGACAGGAGGAACTATGGCTACACCTTC. The chain is built from TRBV19 and TRBJ1-2; 8 bases are a match to TRBD1. Germline V gives CDR1 LNHDA, CDR2 SQIVND (reference sequence). The ends lost 4 bases at V and 2 bases at J; junction bases unmatched: 3. The CDR3 consists of 14 residues.